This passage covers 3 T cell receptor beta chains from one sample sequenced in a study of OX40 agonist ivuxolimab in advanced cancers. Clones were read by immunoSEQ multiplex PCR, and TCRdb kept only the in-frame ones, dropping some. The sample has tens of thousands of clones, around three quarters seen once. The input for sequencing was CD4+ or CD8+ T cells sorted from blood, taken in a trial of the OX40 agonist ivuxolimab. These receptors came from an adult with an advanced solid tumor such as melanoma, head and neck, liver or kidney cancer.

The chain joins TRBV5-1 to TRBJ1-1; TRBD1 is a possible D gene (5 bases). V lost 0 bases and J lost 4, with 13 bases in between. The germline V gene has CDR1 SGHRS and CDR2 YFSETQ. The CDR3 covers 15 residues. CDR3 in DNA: TGCGCCAGCAGCTTGGCCGGGGCGGCGGGCACTGAAGCTTTCTTT. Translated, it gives CASSLAGAAGTEAFF.

For the CDR3, the DNA is TGTGCCAGCAGAAAAGACGGAGCCTACGAGCAGTACTTC. It translates to CASRKDGAYEQYF. The chain is built from TRBV7-9 and TRBJ2-7, with no clear D. V lost 6 bases and J lost 2, with 11 bases in between. This CDR3 has 13 residues. Germline loops: CDR1 SEHNR, CDR2 FQNEAQ (reference sequence).

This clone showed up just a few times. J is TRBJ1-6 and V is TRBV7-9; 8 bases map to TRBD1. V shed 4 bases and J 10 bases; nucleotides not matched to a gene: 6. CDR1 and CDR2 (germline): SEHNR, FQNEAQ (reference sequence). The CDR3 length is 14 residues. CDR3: CASSSQGAGSPLHF. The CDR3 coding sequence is TGTGCCAGCAGCTCGCAGGGGGCAGGATCACCCCTCCACTTT.